The rows below give T cell receptor beta chains drawn from one sample of a study of blood T cells in healthy people across ages. TCRdb reprocessed the 5' RACE reads via MiXCR and lists one record per CDR3 protein. The sample lists 1.5 million to 2 million distinct CDR3 sequences, about 50% occurring once. Sequencing used blood. The receptors shown here come from a woman aged 40 to 50 in good health. CDR3s leave out the opening cysteine and the closing phenylalanine or tryptophan. The order of the fields is V gene, D gene, CDR3 protein. The D gene is left open where the match is weak.

>TRBV11-3|-
ASSPTRQKNEQY
>TRBV12-3/TRBV12-4|-
ASRGRAIETDTQY
>TRBV12-3/TRBV12-4|TRBD1
ASSNSGTGTYEQY
>TRBV5-5|TRBD1
ASSRQGVRSDTQY
>TRBV20-1|-
SATYGLRYT
>TRBV7-3|TRBD2
ASSSREGSGANVLT
>TRBV5-5|-
ASSLGPGAETYEQY
>TRBV4-1|-
ASSQDIFPGPGLGTEAF
>TRBV28|TRBD1
ASSPAGQGRDGYT
>TRBV6-2/TRBV6-3|TRBD1
ASRRQGPPSYEQY